Listed here are 12 T cell receptor beta chains from one sample, sequenced in a study of cytotoxic CD8 clonotypes in ibrutinib-treated CLL. Assay: immunoSEQ multiplex PCR; the TCRdb copy retains only in-frame clones and omits some. The repertoire holds about 50,000 clones, with roughly three fifths as singletons. The sample here was PBMCs, taken after 24 months of ibrutinib treatment. The receptor source for this set is a human donor with chronic lymphocytic leukemia.

The V gene is TRBV29-1, the J gene TRBJ2-3; 10 bases line up with TRBD1. V was clipped by 3 bases and J by 2 bases; unmatched bases: 2. The CDR3 loop spans 14 amino acids. Looked up from germline, CDR1 is SQVTM and CDR2 is ANQGSEA. CDR3 sequence (DNA): TGCAGCGTTGAGGGACAGGGGATCACAGATACGCAGTATTTT. Translating it yields CSVEGQGITDTQYF.

J is TRBJ1-1 and V is TRBV29-1; no definite D call. The CDR3 has 12 amino acids. The V end lost 4 bases, the J end lost 1 base, and 7 bases lay between the germline ends. The germline CDR1 and CDR2 sequences are SQVTM and ANQGSEA. The CDR3 bases are TGCAGCGTTGGTTGGGAGAACACTGAAGCTTTCTTT. Translation gives CSVGWENTEAFF. Together with reference TRBV29-1 and TRBJ1-1, the CDR3 gives the full variable domain: SAVISQKPSRDICQRGTSLTIQCQVDSQVTMMFWYRQQPGQSLTLIATANQGSEATYESGFVIDKFPISRPNLTFSTLTVSNMSPEDSSIYLCSVGWENTEAFFGQGTRLTVV.

The chain uses TRBV19 and TRBJ2-7, with D maybe TRBD1 (6 bases). This CDR3 contains 16 residues. The ends were cut back, 6 bases at V and 0 bases at J, with 18 bases in the middle. The germline V gene encodes CDR1 LNHDA and CDR2 SQIVND (reference sequence). In DNA, the CDR3 is TGTGCCAGTAGCCTGTTTGGGGACACCAACTCCTACGAGCAGTACTTC. Protein product: CASSLFGDTNSYEQYF.

This chain uses TRBV27 with TRBJ2-6; D gene unclear. The CDR3 contains 13 residues. Germline V lookup: CDR1 MNHEY, CDR2 SMNVEV (reference sequence). V was clipped by 5 bases and J by 4 bases, with 6 bases between them. The CDR3 DNA sequence: TGTGCCAGCAGTCCGGCCGGGGCCAACGTCCTGACTTTC. Translating it yields CASSPAGANVLTF.

This clone was seen a handful of times. V and J are TRBV5-4 and TRBJ2-5; 11 bases are shared with TRBD2. The CDR3 covers 15 residues. After removal of 4 bases from V and 6 bases from J, the junction contained 8 bases not matched to a gene. Germline V lookup: CDR1 SGHNT, CDR2 YYREEE (reference sequence). The CDR3 here is CASSHSGGAVKTQYF. The CDR3 DNA sequence: TGTGCCAGCAGCCATAGCGGGGGGGCCGTTAAGACCCAGTACTTC.

The CDR3 is CASSLSGQGGQPQHF. In DNA, the CDR3 is TGTGCCAGCAGCTTAAGTGGGCAGGGAGGGCAGCCCCAGCATTTT. This chain joins TRBV7-9 and TRBJ1-5; TRBD1 is a possible D gene (5 bases). V lost 2 bases, J lost 7 bases, and 15 bases lay in between. Looked up from germline, CDR1 is SEHNR and CDR2 is FQNEAQ (reference sequence). CDR3 length: 15 residues.

This clone has only a few counts. The V gene is TRBV2, the J gene TRBJ1-6; 7 bases are shared with TRBD1. The CDR3 is made up of 14 amino acids. Per germline, CDR1 SNHLY and CDR2 FYNNEI. J was trimmed by 8 bases and V by 5 bases; bases with no gene match: 6. The chain's CDR3 is CASSFDREDSPLHF. The CDR3 DNA reads TGTGCCAGCAGTTTCGACAGGGAGGATTCACCCCTCCACTTT.

Note on this clone: Other nucleotide sequences from this sample produce the same CDR3. The chain joins TRBV29-1 to TRBJ2-7; D is perhaps TRBD2 (5 bases). The CDR3 is made up of 11 amino acids. V was pared by 5 bases and J by 5 bases, with 10 bases between. Germline V CDR1 and CDR2: SQVTM, ANQGSEA. CDR3 region: CSVQTGDEQYF. The CDR3 DNA reads as TGCAGCGTTCAAACCGGGGACGAGCAGTACTTC.

The chain couples TRBV11-3 to TRBJ2-3, with TRBD2 matching over 13 bases. The CDR3 has 18 residues. Germline V gene data show CDR1 as SGHNT and CDR2 as YENEEA. V lost 4 bases, J lost 4 bases, and 11 bases stayed unmatched. The CDR3, as DNA: TGTGCCAGCAGCTCCGGGACTAGCGGGGTGTTGGGCGCAGATACGCAGTATTTT. It specifies CASSSGTSGVLGADTQYF.

This clone was observed at least ten times. This chain joins TRBV11-3 and TRBJ2-7; no definite D call. Trimming took off 5 bases at V and 7 bases at J, with 12 bases between the two ends. CDR1 SGHNT and CDR2 YENEEA come from the germline V gene. There are 12 residues in the CDR3. CDR3 nucleotides: TGTGCCAGCAGCCCGGCGGTGGAAGAGCAGTACTTC. This codes for CASSPAVEEQYF.

This chain links TRBV19 with TRBJ1-5; 7 positions match TRBD1. Germline V gene data show CDR1 as LNHDA and CDR2 as SQIVND (reference sequence). With 3 bases clipped from V and 0 bases from J, the junction kept 2 bases outside the gene matches. The CDR3 runs to 15 residues. The CDR3 spells CASSMGQLSNQPQHF. CDR3 coding DNA: TGTGCCAGTAGTATGGGACAGCTTAGCAATCAGCCCCAGCATTTT. The variable domain in full, completed from reference TRBV19 and TRBJ1-5, reads DGGITQSPKYLFRKEGQNVTLSCEQNLNHDAMYWYRQDPGQGLRLIYYSQIVNDFQKGDIAEGYSVSREKKESFPLTVTSAQKNPTAFYLCASSMGQLSNQPQHFGDGTRLSIL.

This sequence joins TRBV7-2 and TRBJ1-4, with D hard to call. Germline V gene data show CDR1 as SGHTA and CDR2 as FQGNSA. The V end lost 3 bases, the J end lost 8 bases, and 10 bases lay between the germline ends. This CDR3 contains 13 residues. The CDR3 DNA reads as TGTGCCAGCAGCTTCGGACTGGTGGAAAAACTGTTTTTT. This codes for CASSFGLVEKLFF.